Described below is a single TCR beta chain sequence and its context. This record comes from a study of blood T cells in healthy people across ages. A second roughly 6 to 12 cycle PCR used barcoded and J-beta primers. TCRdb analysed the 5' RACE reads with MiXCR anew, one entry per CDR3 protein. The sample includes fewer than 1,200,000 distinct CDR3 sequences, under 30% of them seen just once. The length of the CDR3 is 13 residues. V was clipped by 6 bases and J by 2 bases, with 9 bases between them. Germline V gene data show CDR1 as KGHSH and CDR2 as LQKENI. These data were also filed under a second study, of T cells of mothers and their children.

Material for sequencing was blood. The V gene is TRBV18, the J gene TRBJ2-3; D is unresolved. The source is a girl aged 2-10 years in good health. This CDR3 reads CASSPANTDTQYF. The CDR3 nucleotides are TGTGCCAGCTCTCCGGCAAACACAGATACGCAGTATTTT.